This T cell receptor (beta chain) derives from a study of blood T cell repertoires in COVID-19. About the research overall: Sites across the United States, Italy and Spain contributed samples from acute and convalescent COVID-19.

Original handling: Scientists estimated how many nucleated cells there were by amplifying reference gene primers. This table comes from immunoSEQ multiplex PCR, and its TCRdb copy is limited to in-frame clones, with some not included. V, J and clone size are those of that table, while D and trimming were read from the DNA. The data show 25,000 to 30,000 clones, approximately 83% seen once. V lost 2 bases and J 1 base, leaving 9 bases between the germline ends. CDR3 length: 14 residues. Germline CDR1 reads KGHSH; CDR2 reads LQKENI. The sequencing sample was made of peripheral blood. The chain recombines TRBV18 with TRBJ2-7; the D gene is possibly TRBD1 (6 bases). This TCR derives from a woman aged 80 or over with COVID-19, enrolled during active disease. The CDR3 sequence: CASSPRTASYEQYF. For the CDR3, the DNA is TGTGCCAGCTCACCAAGGACAGCGTCCTACGAGCAGTACTTC.